This T cell receptor beta chain comes out of a study of T cell responses to AZD1222 COVID-19 vaccine. As regards this clone: Its specificity is unknown.

The J segment lost 1 base and the V segment lost 4 bases, leaving 4 bases of the junction unmatched. The CDR3 runs to 15 residues. Germline CDR1 is LGHDT and CDR2 is YNNKEL (reference sequence). Sequencing used immunoSEQ multiplex PCR; TCRdb keeps in-frame clones, though not all of them. The table has 150,000 to 200,000 clones, 94% seen once. General study findings and limits: Increases in Spike-specific TCR breadth and depth were seen after two AZD1222 doses. Vaccine-associated CD4 TCRs spanned spike, dominant at 160-218 and 743-854. At baseline, seropositivity was found in only a handful of AZD1222 recipients.

Pooling of second doses given at about 4 or about 12 weeks was done. The gene calls are TRBV3-1 (or the pseudogene TRBV3-2) and TRBJ1-1; 9 bases match TRBD1. Sequenced material: peripheral blood, taken 28 days after the second AZD1222 dose. The clonotype comes from an adult who received the AZD1222 COVID-19 vaccine. The CDR3 nucleotides are TGTGCCAGCAGCCCACCGACAGGGGGGAACACTGAAGCTTTCTTT. Encoded protein: CASSPPTGGNTEAFF.